What follows is one TCR beta chain and its context. What it recognizes is unknown. The sample is drawn from a study of CD8 T cells in Susac syndrome. General study findings and limits: The authors acknowledged that their TCR sequencing and HLA analysis involved a relatively small number of individuals.

Germline trimming cut 4 bases from V and 3 bases from J; bases unmatched to any gene: 7. There are 14 residues in the CDR3. Per the germline V gene, CDR1 is SGHNT and CDR2 is YYREEE (reference sequence). With random hexamers, about 0.5 to 1 ug RNA was reverse transcribed. Coverage of TCR beta CDR3 amplification by immunoSEQ multiplex PCR extended to 54 Vbeta and 13 Jbeta. TCRdb re-derived calls from the immunoSEQ multiplex PCR reads in MiXCR, one entry per CDR3 protein. The sample lists approximately 210,000 distinct CDR3 sequences; approximately 94% were seen once. The V and J genes are TRBV5-4 and TRBJ2-7; 7 nucleotides align to TRBD1. The sequencing sample was made of CD4+ T cells from PBMCs. The TCR comes from a human donor with Susac syndrome. The CDR3 DNA sequence: TGTGCCAGCAGCCTCGGGACAGTGGTCTACGAGCAGTACTTC. This codes for CASSLGTVVYEQYF.